This T cell receptor beta chain was sequenced during a study of T cell repertoires in cytomegalovirus infection. Study background: HLA-B-restricted CMV epitopes that are well studied, plus recently identified HLA-C-restricted ones, were used by the study. Findings of the study overall: Identification of carriers of CMV plus the relevant HLA was performed using cumulative public TCR beta family frequency.

Of note for this clonotype: The antigen remains unidentified.

The length of the CDR3 is 15 residues. CDR1 ENHRY and CDR2 SYGVKD come from the germline V gene. The ends lost 4 bases at V and 3 bases at J; junction bases unmatched: 7. TCRdb reanalysed the reads using MiXCR and keeps one entry per CDR3 protein. The data show about 570,000 distinct CDR3 sequences, with over 35% seen just once and about half held by the top ten. The V call is TRBV10-3, the J call TRBJ2-7, with TRBD1 identical over 9 bases. The source of this sequence is a human donor in good health (CMV status not recorded). Some clones in this sample may be carry-over from other donors' samples. Source: cultured PBMCs, taken from culture after CMV antigen stimulation. The CDR3 loop is CAISVGTGTNYEQYF. In DNA, the CDR3 is TGTGCCATCAGTGTTGGGACAGGGACGAACTACGAGCAGTACTTC.